The 16 T cell receptor beta chains presented below share a single source sample, sequenced in a study of beta chain features in type 1 diabetes (dated by TCRdb to between 2018 and 2020). Receptors were amplified or captured by the immunoSEQ multiplex PCR assay. The entire isolated RNA was reverse transcribed using the High Capacity cDNA Reverse Transcription Kit, and thus expressed TCRB transcripts were sequenced. What TCRdb holds here is the immuneACCESS table cut down to in-frame rearrangements. Part of the clones is not present; checked against another copy, under half of the missing clones reflect an unresolved V gene, and the others are unexplained. This sample holds some 300,000 clones; approximately 8% were observed only once. Clones ranked in the top ten supply approximately 0.99% of the sample. The sequenced sample was central memory CD4+ T cells from blood. The receptor set was obtained from a woman in her late teens or twenties in good health.

This clone was observed a handful of times. V and J are TRBV7-2 and TRBJ1-2; 9 nucleotides match TRBD1. Trimming took 7 bases from V and 4 from J; bases not matched to a gene: 7. The CDR3 consists of 14 residues. CDR1 SGHTA and CDR2 FQGNSA come from the germline V gene. The CDR3 DNA reads TGTGCCAGCATCCGGGACAGGGCAGGCTATGGCTACACCTTC. Its translation: CASIRDRAGYGYTF. The whole variable domain, filled in from reference TRBV7-2 and TRBJ1-2, reads GAGVSQSPSNKVTEKGKDVELRCDPISGHTALYWYRQSLGQGLEFLIYFQGNSAPDKSGLPSDRFSAERTGGSVSTLTIQRTQQEDSAVYLCASIRDRAGYGYTFGSGTRLTVV.

This clone was detected many times. The chain employs TRBV4-2 and TRBJ1-2; 9 bases fit TRBD1. V dropped 1 base and J dropped 5; count of bases not matched to a gene: 2. The germline V gene encodes CDR1 LGHNA and CDR2 YNFKEQ. The CDR3 spans 14 residues. CDR3 coding DNA: TGTGCCAGCAGCCAAGCGGGACAGGGTTATGGCTACACCTTC. It translates to CASSQAGQGYGYTF.

This clone was seen ten or more times. The chain employs TRBV6-1 and TRBJ2-1; TRBD1 agrees at 9 bases. The germline gives CDR1 MNHNS, CDR2 SASEGT. The CDR3 consists of 15 residues. V lost 6 bases and J lost 5; bases outside the gene matches: 8. The CDR3 DNA sequence: TGTGCCAGCAGCCCCTTCGGGACAGGGAACAATGAGCAGTTCTTC. It specifies CASSPFGTGNNEQFF.

This clone appeared a few times. This chain joins TRBV29-1 and TRBJ1-1; no reliable D call. CDR1 and CDR2 (germline): SQVTM, ANQGSEA. The CDR3 loop spans 11 amino acids. Trimming took off 4 bases at V and 4 bases at J, with 7 bases between the two ends. The CDR3 DNA reads TGCAGCGTTGGAGTAAGCACTGAAGCTTTCTTT. Translated: CSVGVSTEAFF.

This clone occurred a few times. V gene TRBV10-3 combines with J gene TRBJ2-7, with 12 bases aligning to TRBD2. The germline V gene has CDR1 ENHRY and CDR2 SYGVKD. The V gene end was trimmed by 7 bases and the J gene end by 7 bases; junction bases not matched to a gene: 8. This CDR3 is 14 amino acids long. In DNA form, the CDR3 reads TGTGCCATCAAGAGGACTAGCGGGACTGCTGAGCAGTACTTC. Translation: CAIKRTSGTAEQYF.

This clone has more than one count but fewer than ten. The chain uses TRBV19 and TRBJ1-2; D is ambiguous. This CDR3 region has 12 residues. CDR1 and CDR2 (germline): LNHDA, SQIVND (reference sequence). The ends were cut back, 3 bases at V and 2 bases at J, with 4 bases in the middle. This CDR3 reads CASSINNYGYTF. As DNA, the CDR3 is TGTGCCAGTAGTATTAACAACTATGGCTACACCTTC.

This clone occurred a few times. The rearrangement links TRBV2 to TRBJ1-5; 9 positions agree with TRBD1. This CDR3 region has 14 residues. Germline V gives CDR1 SNHLY, CDR2 FYNNEI. V gave up 6 bases and J gave up 5 bases; unmatched junction bases: 5. In DNA, the CDR3 is TGTGCCAGCAGGCCGGGACAGGGAGATCAGCCCCAGCATTTT. Translating it yields CASRPGQGDQPQHF.

This clone occurred a few times. The chain has TRBV6-1 and TRBJ2-7; 7 bases are a match to TRBD1. The length of the CDR3 is 13 residues. From germline, CDR1 is MNHNS and CDR2 SASEGT. V shed 2 bases, J shed 3 bases, and the junction held 1 base outside the gene matches. For the CDR3, the DNA is TGTGCCAGCAGTGAATACAGGGGCTACGAGCAGTACGTC. It codes for CASSEYRGYEQYV.

This clone has more than one count but fewer than ten. The J gene is TRBJ2-3, the V gene TRBV6-5; D ambiguous. Germline CDR1 is MNHEY and CDR2 is SVGAGI. Deletions cut 2 bases from V and 2 bases from J, with 11 bases between. CDR3 length: 15 amino acids. The CDR3 DNA is TGTGCCAGCAGTTACGTCAGCACCTCCACAGATACGCAGTATTTT. This codes for CASSYVSTSTDTQYF.

This clone showed up just a few times. Other DNA variants within this sample encode the same CDR3. This chain joins TRBV7-3 and TRBJ2-3; D is perhaps TRBD2 (6 bases). The V gene's germline CDR1 is SGHTA and CDR2 FQGTGA. V dropped 0 bases and J dropped 4 bases, with 8 bases sitting between them. The CDR3 is 14 residues long. The CDR3 coding sequence is TGTGCCAGCAGCTTAACATCGGGAGCAGATACGCAGTATTTT. Amino acids: CASSLTSGADTQYF. The complete variable domain, with remaining parts taken from reference TRBV7-3 and TRBJ2-3, reads GAGVSQTPSNKVTEKGKYVELRCDPISGHTALYWYRQSLGQGPEFLIYFQGTGAADDSGLPNDRFFAVRPEGSVSTLKIQRTERGDSAVYLCASSLTSGADTQYFGPGTRLTVL.

This clone was seen many times. The V gene is TRBV7-9, the J gene TRBJ1-3; D is uncertain. This CDR3 spans 15 amino acids. Trimming took 8 bases from V and 0 from J, leaving 14 bases between them. The germline CDR1 and CDR2 sequences are SEHNR and FQNEAQ (reference sequence). The CDR3 bases are TGTGCCAGCGGAACGGAGGCGACCTCTGGAAACACCATATATTTT. Its protein is CASGTEATSGNTIYF.

This chain uses TRBV27 with TRBJ2-1, with no clear D. The CDR3 covers 15 residues. Germline V lookup: CDR1 MNHEY, CDR2 SMNVEV (reference sequence). V shed 7 bases and J shed 6 bases, with 19 bases lying between them. CDR3 coding DNA: TGTGCCAGCATGATGGCGTCGGCGTCGATCAATGAGCAGTTCTTC. As protein: CASMMASASINEQFF.

This clone showed up just a few times. The chain recombines TRBV30 with TRBJ1-3; no definite D call. Trimming stripped 1 base from V and 2 bases from J, with 3 bases between. From germline, CDR1 is GTSNPN and CDR2 SVGIG (reference sequence). The CDR3 runs to 12 residues. CDR3 residues: CAWSGTGNTIYF. The CDR3 coding sequence is TGTGCCTGGAGTGGAACTGGAAACACCATATATTTT.

This clone was seen only a few times. The rearrangement uses TRBV27 and TRBJ2-1, with D hard to call. CDR3 length: 15 residues. Looked up from germline, CDR1 is MNHEY and CDR2 is SMNVEV (reference sequence). The V end was cut by 5 bases, the J end by 1 base, with 12 bases between. CDR3 sequence reads: CASSRQEGSYNEQFF. CDR3 DNA: TGTGCCAGCAGTCGGCAGGAAGGGTCCTACAATGAGCAGTTCTTC.

This clone was picked up a small number of times. The chain uses TRBV25-1 and TRBJ1-1, with TRBD1 matching 11 bases. The germline V gene has CDR1 MGHDK and CDR2 SYGVNS. V lost 8 bases to trimming and J lost 3 bases; unmatched junction nucleotides: 14. The CDR3 has 17 residues. CDR3 nucleotide sequence: TGTGCCAGCTCCCACGGACAGGGGGCCGTTGGTGACACTGAAGCTTTCTTT. The encoded protein is CASSHGQGAVGDTEAFF.

This chain links TRBV9 with TRBJ2-1; 8 bases fit TRBD2. Germline V CDR1 and CDR2: SGDLS, YYNGEE. The CDR3 consists of 18 residues. V gave up 2 bases and J gave up 7 bases; unmatched junction bases: 17. The CDR3 nucleotides are TGTGCCAGCAGCGTCGGAACAGTAGGACTAGCAGCGTTGAATGAGCAGTTCTTC. Translation: CASSVGTVGLAALNEQFF.